The rows below give T cell receptor beta chains drawn from one sample of a study of blood T cell repertoires in COVID-19. Data came from immunoSEQ multiplex PCR; TCRdb stores just in-frame clones and leaves some out. The table has around 230,000 clones, about 79% seen once; the top ten hold roughly 9.6%. The sample was peripheral blood. Every receptor here comes from an elderly woman with acute or convalescent COVID-19. Each CDR3 is given without its conserved first and last residue. The order of the fields is J gene, V gene, CDR3 protein.

>TRBJ1-2|TRBV28
ASLPSQGAGGYT
>TRBJ2-7|TRBV30
AWSMGQAYEQY
>TRBJ1-3|TRBV7-8
ASSRGGSSGNTIY
>TRBJ1-4|TRBV18
ASSRDRESEKLF
>TRBJ1-5|TRBV27
ASSLRWQGMGGNQPQH
>TRBJ1-1|TRBV5-5
ASSPGVGQLDIEAF
>TRBJ1-4|TRBV30
AWGQGDEKLF
>TRBJ2-7|TRBV5-1
ASSPLLAETYEQY
>TRBJ1-3|TRBV4-2
ASSTTGAGNTIY
>TRBJ2-7|TRBV28
ASSFRNRVPYEQY
>TRBJ1-5|TRBV2
AGSEAHGTGVTQPQH
>TRBJ2-1|TRBV2
ASSEGPGGGNNEQF
>TRBJ2-1|TRBV2
ASSRTPYNEQF
>TRBJ2-3|TRBV28
ASSFGGAYTDTQY
>TRBJ1-2|TRBV6-5
ASSYAGSSNYGYT
>TRBJ1-3|TRBV19
ASSTLLGGAGNTIY
>TRBJ2-2|TRBV5-1
ASSSRAPGELF
>TRBJ2-7|TRBV5-5
ASSLGKAGEQY
>TRBJ1-5|TRBV19
ASSMTAHSNQPQH
>TRBJ2-3|TRBV18
ASSPNTGTDTQY
>TRBJ2-3|TRBV18
ASSPRTGKGRTDTQY
>TRBJ2-1|TRBV5-4
ASTKLTDADSSYNEQF
>TRBJ1-3|TRBV7-6
ASSLTDSENTIY
>TRBJ2-7|TRBV11-2
ASSPGLAGFEQY
>TRBJ1-2|TRBV6-5
ASSPGVSNYGYT
>TRBJ1-1|TRBV3-1/TRBV3-2
ASSQDPGWNTEAF
>TRBJ2-5|TRBV29-1
SVGTSGGTTQY
>TRBJ2-5|TRBV29-1
SGSLIKGQGGETQY
>TRBJ2-7|TRBV27
ASSLRRDYEQY